This T cell receptor beta chain stems from a study of T cell repertoires in cytomegalovirus infection. Across the whole study: An indication of both CMV infection and matching HLA type came from public TCR beta signatures.

TCRdb re-analysed the reads in MiXCR, keeping a single row per CDR3 protein. The data hold 490,000 or so distinct CDR3 sequences, with about 10% observed a single time. CDR1 is LNHDA, CDR2 SQIVND, per germline (reference sequence). J lost 4 bases, V lost 3 bases, and 9 bases had no gene match. The CDR3 has 16 amino acids. Study-wide findings and caveats: Summed public TCR beta family frequency identified CMV carriers bearing the relevant HLA. The ex vivo response was dominated by HLA-C-restricted CMV-specific TCR beta clonotypes.

Remarks on this clonotype: The antigen is unknown.

The V gene is TRBV19, the J gene TRBJ1-5; 7 bases are shared with TRBD1. This clonotype originated in a human donor in good health (CMV status not recorded). Some clones in this sample may be carry-over from other donors' samples. The source material was PBMCs. The CDR3 is CASSIRGGRGNQPQHF. CDR3 sequence (DNA): TGTGCCAGTAGTATCAGGGGGGGGCGCGGAAATCAGCCCCAGCATTTT. Drawing the rest from reference TRBV19 and TRBJ1-5, the complete variable domain is DGGITQSPKYLFRKEGQNVTLSCEQNLNHDAMYWYRQDPGQGLRLIYYSQIVNDFQKGDIAEGYSVSREKKESFPLTVTSAQKNPTAFYLCASSIRGGRGNQPQHFGDGTRLSIL.